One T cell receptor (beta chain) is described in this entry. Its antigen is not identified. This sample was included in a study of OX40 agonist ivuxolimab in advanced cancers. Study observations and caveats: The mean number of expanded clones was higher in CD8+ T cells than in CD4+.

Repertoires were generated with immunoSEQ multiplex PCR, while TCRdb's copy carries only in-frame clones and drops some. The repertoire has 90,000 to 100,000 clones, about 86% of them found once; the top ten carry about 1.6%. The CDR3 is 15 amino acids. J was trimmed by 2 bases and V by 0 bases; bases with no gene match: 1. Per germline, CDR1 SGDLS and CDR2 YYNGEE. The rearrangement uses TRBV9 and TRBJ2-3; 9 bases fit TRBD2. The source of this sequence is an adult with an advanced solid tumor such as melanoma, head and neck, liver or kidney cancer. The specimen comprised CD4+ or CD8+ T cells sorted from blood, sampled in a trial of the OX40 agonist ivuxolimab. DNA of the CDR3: TGTGCCAGCAGCGTAGCTAGCGGGGTCACAGATACGCAGTATTTT. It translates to CASSVASGVTDTQYF.